This T cell receptor (beta chain) was sequenced during a study of cytomegalovirus exposure and HLA in healthy donors. The study, taken as a whole, reports: A later analysis showed HLA-associated TCR beta chains outstripping equally common others in clonal expansion. When the data were analyzed later, several of the most significant clusters appeared to be linked to common viral pathogens.

The PCR ran on 60 Vbeta and 13 Jbeta primers. Only in-frame clones appear in the TCRdb table, and some are missing; sequencing was by immunoSEQ multiplex PCR. The repertoire consists of approximately 220,000 clones, with less than 85% occurring once and the leading ten covering under 0.8%. CDR1 SGHTS and CDR2 YDEGEE come from the germline V gene. The length of the CDR3 is 15 residues. Trimming left V 2 bases short and J 5 bases short, with 17 bases between. This clone came up a few times. The antigen is undetermined. The source material was PBMCs. The receptor comes from a man younger than 35 in good health and CMV-seronegative. The rearrangement uses TRBV5-8 and TRBJ2-7; a weak D match, TRBD1 (5 bases). As DNA, the CDR3 is TGTGCCAGCAGCTTAATTCCAGGACAACTCAACGAGCAGTACTTC. Residues: CASSLIPGQLNEQYF.